One sample yielded the 22 T cell receptor beta chains listed below, sequenced in a study of T-cell reconstitution after alpha-beta-depleted transplantation in children. General study findings and limits: Hyperexpanded clones declined; after one year, newly produced T cells mostly supplied diversity.

Their recognized antigens are unknown. This sample's TCRbeta library carried unique molecular identifier barcodes. Using its own MiXCR run on the PCR reads, TCRdb lists one record per CDR3 protein. The top ten hold around 9.8% of the sample, which has around 270,000 distinct CDR3 sequences, nearly 8% seen once. The input for sequencing was peripheral blood, taken 360 days after TCRalphabeta/CD19-depleted stem cell transplant. These receptors came from a female patient younger than 10 who had a stem cell transplant for Fanconi anemia, so the T cells may come from the graft donor.

The J gene is TRBJ2-3, the V gene TRBV28, with 11 bases lining up with TRBD2. Germline V gene data show CDR1 as MDHEN and CDR2 as SYDVKM. With 5 bases clipped from V and 6 bases from J, the junction kept 10 bases outside the gene matches. The CDR3 covers 16 residues. The CDR3 sequence is CASSLQIAGGPDTQYF. The CDR3 DNA follows: TGTGCCAGCAGTCTACAAATAGCGGGGGGGCCCGATACGCAGTATTTT.

This clonotype was seen at least ten times. The CDR3 sequence: CASSFDYSQFF. The DNA of the CDR3 is TGTGCCAGCAGCTTCGACTATTCGCAGTTCTTC. The chain recombines TRBV11-2 with TRBJ2-1, with D possibly matching TRBD2 (5 bases). The CDR3 covers 11 residues. Between the trimmed V and J ends, which lost 3 bases and 12 bases, there was a span of 9 bases. Germline V gene lookup returns CDR1 SGHAT and CDR2 FQNNGV.

This clonotype was detected many times. The chain couples TRBV27 to TRBJ2-1; D is unclear. The V end was cut by 1 base, the J end by 2 bases, with 9 bases between. Germline V gives CDR1 MNHEY, CDR2 SMNVEV (reference sequence). The CDR3 sequence is 15 residues long. The CDR3 DNA follows: TGTGCCAGCAGTTTATTGGGCAGTCCCTACAATGAGCAGTTCTTC. Its protein product is CASSLLGSPYNEQFF.

This clonotype appeared many times. The chain combines TRBV6-5 with TRBJ1-2; 7 nucleotides align to TRBD1. Trimming removed 5 bases from V and 8 bases from J; junction bases left unmatched: 11. This CDR3 has 14 amino acids. CDR1 is MNHEY, CDR2 SVGAGI, per germline. The DNA of the CDR3 is TGTGCCAGCAGTCGACAGACAGGGTTGGGGGGCTACACCTTC. This gives the protein CASSRQTGLGGYTF.

This clonotype was seen repeatedly, ten times or more. The chain has TRBV7-2 and TRBJ2-5, with a tentative D call TRBD2 (6 bases). The CDR3 contains 14 residues. Per germline, CDR1 SGHTA and CDR2 FQGNSA. V lost 2 bases to trimming and J lost 0 bases, with 7 bases between them. CDR3 protein: CASSLPSDQETQYF. CDR3 sequence (DNA): TGTGCCAGCAGCTTACCTAGCGACCAAGAGACCCAGTACTTC.

As to this clonotype: This may arise from a read error, as a much more abundant clone is one base away. This is likely a read error, given that the CDR3 carries no conserved phenylalanine or tryptophan at its end. This sequence joins TRBV6-4 and TRBJ2-3; D perhaps matches TRBD2 (5 bases). This CDR3 is built from 15 residues. Germline CDR1 and CDR2: MRHNA and SNTAGT. The V end lost 5 bases, the J end lost 0 bases, and 12 bases lay between the germline ends. In DNA, the CDR3 is TGTGCCAGCAGTAAGGACTTCCATAGCACAGATACGCAGTATCTT. Encoded protein: CASSKDFHSTDTQYL.

The chain has TRBV5-1 and TRBJ2-5; TRBD2 matches at 8 bases. J gave up 4 bases and V 5 bases, and 7 bases lay outside the gene matches. The CDR3 spans 14 residues. Per germline, CDR1 SGHRS and CDR2 YFSETQ. CDR3 residues: CASSFRGGIETQYF. As DNA, the CDR3 is TGCGCCAGCAGTTTTCGGGGGGGTATAGAGACCCAGTACTTC.

This clonotype was counted many times. The V gene is TRBV25-1, the J gene TRBJ1-3; 7 bases are a match to TRBD1. Per germline, CDR1 MGHDK and CDR2 SYGVNS. This CDR3 has 18 amino acids. The junction had 11 bases not matched to a gene; V was cut back by 2 bases and J by 1 base. In DNA form, the CDR3 reads TGTGCCAGCAGTGAACCCACGGCCCCGACAGGGTCTGGAAACACCATATATTTT. Encoded protein: CASSEPTAPTGSGNTIYF.

At least ten counts were recorded for this clonotype. J is TRBJ1-1 and V is TRBV5-1; 8 nucleotides match TRBD1. In germline, CDR1 is SGHRS, CDR2 YFSETQ. V shed 4 bases and J 5 bases; nucleotides not matched to a gene: 10. The CDR3 covers 15 residues. In DNA form, the CDR3 reads TGCGCCAGCAGCCTGCTCCAGGGGGCTAAAACTGAAGCTTTCTTT. This sequence encodes CASSLLQGAKTEAFF.

Concerning this clonotype itself: A much larger clone lies one base from this, so it may be a read error. The chain joins TRBV15 to TRBJ1-2; D is unresolved. Germline lookup yields CDR1 LNHNV and CDR2 YYDKDF (reference sequence). The CDR3 sequence is 12 residues long. CDR3 nucleotides: TGTGCCACCAGAAGAGATGCGGATGGCTACACCTTC. This encodes CATRRDADGYTF.

A note on this clonotype: This may stem from a read error, because a much larger clone lies one nucleotide away. This chain connects TRBV5-1 to TRBJ2-3, with D tentatively TRBD1 (6 bases). V was clipped by 1 base and J by 5 bases, with 17 bases between them. The germline CDR1 and CDR2 sequences are SGHRS and YFSETQ. The CDR3 covers 16 residues. Here the CDR3 reads CASSLWDMANVDTQYF. Written as DNA, the CDR3 is TGCGCCAGCAGCTTGTGGGACATGGCAAACGTAGATACGCAGTATTTT.

The rearrangement links TRBV25-1 to TRBJ2-1; TRBD2 matches 7 bases. V lost 4 bases to trimming and J lost 5 bases; unmatched junction nucleotides: 8. The germline V gene encodes CDR1 MGHDK and CDR2 SYGVNS. This CDR3 region has 15 residues. This CDR3 is CASSGQRGVDNEQFF. In DNA form, the CDR3 reads TGTGCCAGCAGTGGCCAACGGGGGGTAGACAATGAGCAGTTCTTC.

Here the CDR3 reads CASSGDRPYGYTF. Here the CDR3 DNA reads TGTGCCAGCAGCGGTGACAGGCCCTATGGCTACACCTTC. The chain combines TRBV7-2 with TRBJ1-2, with D possibly matching TRBD1 (6 bases). Germline V lookup: CDR1 SGHTA, CDR2 FQGNSA. This CDR3 contains 13 residues. V lost 5 bases, J lost 4 bases, and 11 bases lay in between.

This clonotype has at least ten counts. The chain recombines TRBV6-5 with TRBJ1-2; possibly TRBD1 for D (6 bases). The germline V gene has CDR1 MNHEY and CDR2 SVGAGI. This CDR3 contains 15 residues. The V end lost 2 bases, the J end lost 3 bases, and 13 bases lay between the germline ends. This chain's CDR3 is CASSYRPGAHYGYTF. In DNA form, the CDR3 reads TGTGCCAGCAGTTACCGGCCGGGGGCCCACTATGGCTACACCTTC.

This clonotype was seen a handful of times. A single base separates this from a much larger clone, so it may be a read error. The V call is TRBV13, the J call TRBJ2-3; 7 nucleotides align to TRBD1. CDR1 and CDR2 from the germline V gene are PRHDT and FYEKMQ (reference sequence). The CDR3 has 14 amino acids. The junction had 2 bases not matched to a gene; V was cut back by 3 bases and J by 2 bases. This chain's CDR3 is CASSFGTATDTQYF. Written as DNA, the CDR3 is TGTGCCAGCAGCTTCGGGACAGCCACAGATACGCAGTATTTT.

V gene TRBV7-2 combines with J gene TRBJ1-1, with 7 bases fitting TRBD1. From germline, CDR1 is SGHTA and CDR2 FQGNSA. There are 15 residues in the CDR3. V trimming: 0 bases; J trimming: 4 bases; junction bases outside the gene matches: 5. The CDR3 region has the DNA TGTGCCAGCAGCTTAGCAGGGGGCGGGAGCACTGAAGCTTTCTTT. It codes for CASSLAGGGSTEAFF.

The rearrangement joins TRBV4-1 to TRBJ2-2, with a tentative D call TRBD1 (5 bases). Trimming cost V 3 bases and J 4 bases, with 9 bases left between them. The CDR3 sequence is 14 residues long. CDR1 and CDR2 from the germline V gene are MGHRA and YSYEKL. CDR3 DNA sequence: TGCGCCAGCAGCCAGTTAAGGGGCACCGGGGAGCTGTTTTTT. Translated, it gives CASSQLRGTGELFF.

This clonotype was counted ten times or more. CDR3 DNA sequence: TGTGCCAGCAGTTTGGGGGACCTAGCGGCCCGCTACGAGCAGTACTTC. Protein sequence: CASSLGDLAARYEQYF. The rearrangement joins TRBV28 to TRBJ2-7, with 7 bases matching TRBD2. Germline-derived CDR1 and CDR2 are MDHEN and SYDVKM. CDR3 length equals 16 residues. The V and J ends lost 3 bases and 3 bases, in that order; junction bases with no gene match: 11.

This clonotype was picked up a small number of times. This chain joins TRBV2 and TRBJ2-7; no definite D call. Trimming stripped 5 bases from V and 0 bases from J, with 8 bases between. The CDR3 is made up of 13 amino acids. The germline CDR1 and CDR2 sequences are SNHLY and FYNNEI. In DNA, the CDR3 is TGTGCCAGCAGTTTTTACCTCTCCTACGAGCAGTACGTC. It translates to CASSFYLSYEQYV.

This clonotype has more than one count but fewer than ten. The CDR3 loop is CASSLKSLTSVMNTGELFF. The CDR3 nucleotides read TGTGCCAGCAGCTTAAAATCGTTGACTAGCGTTATGAACACCGGGGAGCTGTTTTTT. This chain joins TRBV7-6 and TRBJ2-2; 8 bases line up with TRBD2. The CDR3 runs to 19 residues. Trimming took 2 bases from V and 1 from J; bases not matched to a gene: 12. Per germline, CDR1 SGHVS and CDR2 FNYEAQ. The complete variable domain, with remaining parts taken from reference TRBV7-6 and TRBJ2-2, reads GAGVSQSPRYKVTKRGQDVALRCDPISGHVSLYWYRQALGQGPEFLTYFNYEAQQDKSGLPNDRFSAERPEGSISTLTIQRTEQRDSAMYRCASSLKSLTSVMNTGELFFGEGSRLTVL.

Many counts were recorded for this clonotype. The genes are TRBV20-1 and TRBJ2-1; 9 bases map to TRBD2. Germline CDR1 is DFQATT and CDR2 is SNEGSKA (reference sequence). Trimming at V came to 2 bases and at J to 9 bases, leaving 14 bases not matched to a gene. The CDR3 sequence is 16 residues long. Written as DNA, the CDR3 is TGCAGTGCTAGAAGGCCCGGGACTAGCCCCTCAGGTGAGCAGTTCTTC. Translated, it gives CSARRPGTSPSGEQFF.

The sample holds a few counts of this clonotype. The rearrangement uses TRBV6-5 and TRBJ1-2; D remains unclear. Trimming shortened V by 3 bases and J by 2 bases, and 10 bases separated the two germline ends. This CDR3 comprises 14 residues. CDR1 is MNHEY, CDR2 SVGAGI, per germline. The CDR3 is CASSYRSANYGYTF. CDR3 DNA: TGTGCCAGCAGTTATCGGTCTGCGAACTATGGCTACACCTTC.